These T cell receptor beta chains were read from a single sample in a study of identical twins. TCRdb re-derived calls from the 5' RACE reads in MiXCR, one entry per CDR3 protein. Of 650,000 to 750,000 distinct CDR3 sequences listed, 21% are singletons. This sample also belongs to another study, concerning T cells expressing NK-cell markers.

Sequenced: PBMCs. Source of these receptors: a woman aged 18-29 years in good health. Each CDR3 is given with its conserved first and last residue.

j_call,v_call,cdr3_aa
TRBJ2-7,TRBV10-3,CAISPQGGHEQYF
TRBJ2-3,TRBV20-1,CSARDLSGGTDTQYF
TRBJ2-1,TRBV2,CASSRRLAGGPGVNNEQFF
TRBJ2-7,TRBV20-1,CSAREPGPTYEQYF
TRBJ1-2,TRBV6-6,CASSGLQTGGYTF
TRBJ1-5,TRBV5-1,CASHEPDQPQHF
TRBJ1-1,TRBV7-9,CASSSEGTGYTEAFF
TRBJ2-3,TRBV12-3/TRBV12-4,CASSLMGSTDTQYF
TRBJ2-7,TRBV3-1,CASSLNSGSSYEQYF
TRBJ2-7,TRBV2,CASVLAGALEQYF
TRBJ2-7,TRBV9,CASSVRGGAYEQYF
TRBJ1-5,TRBV15,CATSGKTAISNQPQHF
TRBJ2-3,TRBV6-5,CASSYAETDTQYF
TRBJ2-5,TRBV2,CASSTTRDLRKETQYF
TRBJ2-7,TRBV9,CASSHQGGSWEQYF
TRBJ2-3,TRBV2,CASGPGLADFTDTQYF
TRBJ2-2,TRBV10-3,CAISESLAGTGELFF
TRBJ2-2,TRBV27,CASSQGTSGDTGELFF
TRBJ2-7,TRBV6-1,CASSPSPGTRPSYEQYF
TRBJ1-2,TRBV7-2,CASSRLLSPLYGYTF
TRBJ2-1,TRBV6-1,CASSRGASGIVNEQFF
TRBJ2-1,TRBV20-1,CSARDGRRNEQFF
TRBJ2-7,TRBV20-1,CSGGKREGPYEQYF
TRBJ2-7,TRBV20-1,CSARQGFYEQYF
TRBJ2-1,TRBV4-3,CASSQGSRLAGRLDEQFF